Below are 10 T cell receptor beta chains sequenced from a single sample in a study of OX40 agonist ivuxolimab in advanced cancers. The assay was immunoSEQ multiplex PCR, and TCRdb's table has in-frame clones only and misses some. The table has tens of thousands of clones, roughly 91% seen once; the top ten hold roughly 31%. Sample: CD4+ or CD8+ T cells sorted from blood, taken in a trial of the OX40 agonist ivuxolimab. Receptor source: an adult with an advanced solid tumor such as melanoma, head and neck, liver or kidney cancer.

This clone was detected only a few times. CDR3 sequence: CASMIEMETEAFF. CDR3 DNA: TGTGCCAGTATGATAGAGATGGAGACTGAAGCTTTCTTT. The rearrangement joins TRBV19 to TRBJ1-1; D remains ambiguous. Germline-derived CDR1 and CDR2 are LNHDA and SQIVND (reference sequence). The length of the CDR3 is 13 residues. Trimming pared 7 bases from V and 5 bases from J, leaving 14 bases between.

This clone was found a few times. The chain combines TRBV30 with TRBJ1-5, with unresolved D. The V end was cut by 2 bases, the J end by 0 bases, with 8 bases between. The CDR3 contains 14 residues. The germline gives CDR1 GTSNPN, CDR2 SVGIG (reference sequence). CDR3 sequence (DNA): TGTGCCTGGAGTTTGTCAGCTAGCAATCAGCCCCAGCATTTT. Amino acids: CAWSLSASNQPQHF.

The chain carries TRBV7-9 and TRBJ2-1; maybe TRBD2 (6 bases). CDR1 and CDR2 (germline): SEHNR, FQNEAQ (reference sequence). The CDR3 length is 14 residues. Trimming stripped 4 bases from V and 5 bases from J, with 12 bases between. CDR3: CASSSPLADNEQFF. The CDR3 DNA sequence: TGTGCCAGCAGCTCCCCCTTAGCGGACAATGAGCAGTTCTTC.

The chain uses TRBV2 and TRBJ2-3; D not certain. The CDR3 has 16 residues. V was shortened by 3 bases and J by 1 base, with 14 bases between the two germline ends. Germline CDR1 reads SNHLY; CDR2 reads FYNNEI. The CDR3 region is CASSESIVSGTDTQYF. For the CDR3, the DNA is TGTGCCAGCAGTGAGTCTATCGTTTCGGGCACAGATACGCAGTATTTT. The full variable domain, its missing parts supplied by reference TRBV2 and TRBJ2-3, is EPEVTQTPSHQVTQMGQEVILRCVPISNHLYFYWYRQILGQKVEFLVSFYNNEISEKSEIFDDQFSVERPDGSNFTLKIRSTKLEDSAMYFCASSESIVSGTDTQYFGPGTRLTVL.

J is TRBJ2-7 and V is TRBV9; 9 bases are shared with TRBD2. The V gene end was trimmed by 1 base and the J gene end by 0 bases; junction bases not matched to a gene: 2. There are 15 residues in the CDR3. Germline V gene lookup returns CDR1 SGDLS and CDR2 YYNGEE. Here the CDR3 DNA reads TGTGCCAGCAGCGTACGTAGCGGGAGCTCCTACGAGCAGTACTTC. This translates into CASSVRSGSSYEQYF.

This clone appeared once. The chain recombines TRBV11-2 with TRBJ2-3; the match to TRBD2 covers 8 bases. The V gene's germline CDR1 is SGHAT and CDR2 FQNNGV. The CDR3 spans 15 residues. The V segment lost 4 bases and the J segment 6 bases; nucleotides outside the gene matches: 9. The CDR3 sequence is CASSSTQLAGDTQYF. The CDR3, as DNA: TGTGCCAGCAGCTCAACTCAGTTAGCGGGGGATACGCAGTATTTT.

The chain is built from TRBV6-6 and TRBJ1-1; no clear D gene. CDR3 length equals 13 residues. Germline values: CDR1 MNHNY, CDR2 SVGAGI (reference sequence). Trimming pared 5 bases from V and 5 bases from J, leaving 12 bases between. CDR3 sequence: CASSPLGQTEAFF. CDR3 in DNA: TGTGCCAGCAGTCCCCTGGGCCAGACTGAAGCTTTCTTT.

The chain carries TRBV4-1 and TRBJ2-2, with 7 bases lining up with TRBD2. The CDR3 spans 15 residues. The V segment lost 4 bases and the J segment 5 bases; nucleotides outside the gene matches: 7. Germline CDR1 MGHRA, CDR2 YSYEKL. This CDR3 is CASSPSGGLTGELFF. The CDR3 DNA follows: TGCGCCAGCAGCCCCTCCGGGGGGTTAACCGGGGAGCTGTTTTTT.

The chain joins TRBV28 to TRBJ1-4; unclear D gene. This CDR3 spans 16 amino acids. Per germline, CDR1 MDHEN and CDR2 SYDVKM. V was clipped by 1 base and J by 0 bases, with 9 bases between them. The CDR3 here is CASSLYYSATNEKLFF. CDR3 nucleotides: TGTGCCAGCAGTTTATACTACAGTGCAACTAATGAAAAACTGTTTTTT. The whole variable domain, remainder taken from reference TRBV28 and TRBJ1-4, is DVKVTQSSRYLVKRTGEKVFLECVQDMDHENMFWYRQDPGLGLRLIYFSYDVKMKEKGDIPEGYSVSREKKERFSLILESASTNQTSMYLCASSLYYSATNEKLFFGSGTQLSVL.

The chain employs TRBV5-1 and TRBJ2-7; TRBD1 matches at 8 bases. The germline gives CDR1 SGHRS, CDR2 YFSETQ. This CDR3 contains 14 residues. V dropped 4 bases and J dropped 5; count of bases not matched to a gene: 8. The CDR3, as DNA: TGCGCCAGCAGCAGTAGGACAGGGATTAACGAGCAGTACTTC. This encodes CASSSRTGINEQYF.